What follows are 28 T cell receptor beta chains derived from one specimen sequenced in a study of identical twins. One entry per CDR3 protein, called by TCRdb with MiXCR from the 5' RACE reads. The table shows about 500,000 distinct CDR3 sequences, with roughly an eighth occurring only once. This sample also appeared in a second study, on yellow fever vaccine responses in identical twins.

The specimen was CD4+ T cells sorted from blood. The receptors originated from a woman aged 18-29 years in good health.

This clonotype was counted only a few times. This sequence joins TRBV5-1 and TRBJ2-7, with D tentatively TRBD1 (5 bases). The V end lost 0 bases, the J end lost 5 bases, and 15 bases lay between the germline ends. The CDR3 length is 15 residues. Germline V gives CDR1 SGHRS, CDR2 YFSETQ. Here the CDR3 reads CASSLGQPSRNEQYF. The DNA of the CDR3 is TGCGCCAGCAGCTTGGGACAGCCGTCTCGGAACGAGCAGTACTTC.

The V and J genes are TRBV29-1 and TRBJ2-7; 8 bases agree with TRBD2. The CDR3 totals 12 residues. Per the germline V gene, CDR1 is SQVTM and CDR2 is ANQGSEA. V was pared by 8 bases and J by 4 bases, with 7 bases of the junction left unmatched. This chain's CDR3 is CSSTTGGYEQYF. The DNA of the CDR3 is TGCAGCTCAACGACGGGGGGGTACGAGCAGTACTTC.

In this sample, this clonotype turned up a few times. The chain couples TRBV12-3 or TRBV12-4 to TRBJ2-2; D is uncertain. V gave up 3 bases and J gave up 1 base, with 12 bases separating them. This CDR3 region has 16 residues. The CDR3 sequence: CASSFGRIQNTGELFF. CDR3 bases: TGTGCCAGCAGTTTCGGCAGGATCCAGAACACCGGGGAGCTGTTTTTT.

A few counts support this clonotype. The chain employs TRBV6-1 and TRBJ2-5; TRBD1 matches 8 bases. The CDR3 runs to 13 residues. Germline V gene lookup returns CDR1 MNHNS and CDR2 SASEGT. V trimming: 7 bases; J trimming: 5 bases; junction bases outside the gene matches: 6. DNA of the CDR3: TGTGCCAGCAAGAGGACAGGGCTCGAGACCCAGTACTTC. This encodes CASKRTGLETQYF.

This clonotype has more than one count but fewer than ten. The genes are TRBV20-1 and TRBJ2-7; 8 nucleotides match TRBD1. J lost 4 bases, V lost 0 bases, and 8 bases had no gene match. CDR3 length: 15 amino acids. Germline loops: CDR1 DFQATT, CDR2 SNEGSKA (reference sequence). Written as DNA, the CDR3 is TGCAGTGCTAGAGATTTGGAACAGGGGGAATACGAGCAGTACTTC. This gives the protein CSARDLEQGEYEQYF.

There are a few counts of this clonotype. The V and J genes are TRBV28 and TRBJ2-6; 11 bases fit TRBD1. After removal of 6 bases from V and 4 bases from J, the junction contained 5 bases not matched to a gene. This CDR3 is 16 amino acids long. Germline V gives CDR1 MDHEN, CDR2 SYDVKM. This CDR3 is CASRGQGARGANVLTF. The DNA of the CDR3 is TGTGCCAGCAGAGGACAGGGGGCGAGGGGGGCCAACGTCCTGACTTTC.

This clonotype was counted ten times or more. The chain couples TRBV12-3 or TRBV12-4 to TRBJ2-3; 10 nucleotides agree with TRBD2. This CDR3 is 15 amino acids long. The ends lost 6 bases at V and 4 bases at J; junction bases unmatched: 7. The CDR3 nucleotides read TGTGCCAGCAGGTCTAGCGGGAGAATCCCAGATACGCAGTATTTT. Translated, it gives CASRSSGRIPDTQYF.

This clonotype was detected many times. The chain combines TRBV28 with TRBJ2-5; TRBD1 matches at 10 bases. The CDR3 runs to 18 residues. The ends lost 6 bases at V and 2 bases at J; junction bases unmatched: 15. Germline V CDR1 and CDR2: MDHEN, SYDVKM. The CDR3 coding sequence is TGTGCCAGCAGCACACGAAGGGGGACAGGGGTTAGGCAAGAGACCCAGTACTTC. It is translated as CASSTRRGTGVRQETQYF. Looking up the rest from reference TRBV28 and TRBJ2-5 gives the full variable domain: DVKVTQSSRYLVKRTGEKVFLECVQDMDHENMFWYRQDPGLGLRLIYFSYDVKMKEKGDIPEGYSVSREKKERFSLILESASTNQTSMYLCASSTRRGTGVRQETQYFGPGTRLLVL.

This clonotype was seen ten or more times. The chain is built from TRBV12-3 or TRBV12-4 and TRBJ2-7; D not resolved. CDR3 length: 13 residues. V lost 0 bases and J 3 bases, leaving 6 bases between the germline ends. Here the CDR3 DNA reads TGTGCCAGCAGTTTAGCGCAGGACTACGAGCAGTACTTC. This encodes CASSLAQDYEQYF.

The V call is TRBV10-2, the J call TRBJ2-1; possible D gene TRBD2, 6 bases. The germline CDR1 and CDR2 sequences are WSHSY and SAAADI. The CDR3 is 13 residues long. Trimming left V 7 bases short and J 4 bases short, with 11 bases between. CDR3 DNA: TGCGCCAGCACCCCGGGGGTTTACAATGAGCAGTTCTTC. Amino acids: CASTPGVYNEQFF.

The V and J genes are TRBV7-2 and TRBJ2-2; D remains ambiguous. CDR3 length: 13 amino acids. With 4 bases removed from V and 7 bases from J, the gap between germline ends came to 10 bases. Germline assignment: CDR1 SGHTA and CDR2 FQGNSA. The DNA for the CDR3 is TGTGCCAGCAGCTGGCCATGGGGCGGGGAGCTGTTTTTT. Protein sequence: CASSWPWGGELFF.

There are many counts of this clonotype. The CDR3, as DNA: TGCGCCAGCAGCTTGGTAGCGGGAGGGGGATACAATGAGCAGTTCTTC. The encoded protein is CASSLVAGGGYNEQFF. This chain links TRBV5-1 with TRBJ2-1, with TRBD2 matching over 11 bases. Per the germline V gene, CDR1 is SGHRS and CDR2 is YFSETQ. This CDR3 contains 16 residues. V trimming: 0 bases; J trimming: 4 bases; junction bases outside the gene matches: 3.

V gene TRBV6-5 combines with J gene TRBJ2-3, with 8 bases fitting TRBD1. The CDR3 loop spans 14 amino acids. CDR1 is MNHEY and CDR2 is SVGAGI in the germline V gene. V trimming: 4 bases; J trimming: 5 bases; junction bases outside the gene matches: 5. The CDR3 loop is CASSFRGLGDTQYF. In DNA, the CDR3 is TGTGCCAGCAGTTTCAGGGGGCTGGGAGATACGCAGTATTTT.

This clonotype was counted many times. The V gene is TRBV2, the J gene TRBJ2-4; D is unresolved. Germline V lookup: CDR1 SNHLY, CDR2 FYNNEI. The CDR3 consists of 13 residues. The V end lost 7 bases, the J end lost 2 bases, and 9 bases lay between the germline ends. The CDR3 here is CASTANTKNIQYF. As DNA, the CDR3 is TGTGCCAGCACCGCCAACACCAAAAACATTCAGTACTTC.

This clonotype was counted between two and nine times. This chain uses TRBV29-1 with TRBJ1-1; D uncertain. Germline values: CDR1 SQVTM, CDR2 ANQGSEA. CDR3 length equals 12 residues. Trimming cost V 6 bases and J 1 base, with 9 bases left between them. The CDR3 nucleotides read TGCAGCGTCGTCTGGGGGAACACTGAAGCTTTCTTT. Its translation: CSVVWGNTEAFF.

This clonotype has a handful of counts. The chain is built from TRBV7-9 and TRBJ2-3; D remains ambiguous. The V gene lost 3 bases and the J gene lost 3 bases, with 7 bases spanning the gap. Germline V lookup: CDR1 SEHNR, CDR2 FQNEAQ (reference sequence). CDR3 size: 13 residues. The CDR3 DNA is TGTGCCAGCAGCTTTTCCAAAACAGATACGCAGTATTTT. Residues: CASSFSKTDTQYF.

In this sample, this clonotype turned up a few times. This chain joins TRBV5-1 and TRBJ2-3; 8 positions match TRBD2. The germline gives CDR1 SGHRS, CDR2 YFSETQ. Trimming cost V 4 bases and J 2 bases; bases outside gene matches: 6. CDR3 length: 15 residues. CDR3 residues: CASSRSGSDTDTQYF. The DNA for the CDR3 is TGCGCCAGCAGCCGAAGCGGGAGTGACACAGATACGCAGTATTTT.

This clonotype was counted ten times or more. The chain carries TRBV6-1 and TRBJ1-4; perhaps TRBD1 as D (5 bases). Trimming took off 5 bases at V and 7 bases at J, with 20 bases between the two ends. In germline, CDR1 is MNHNS, CDR2 SASEGT. The CDR3 sequence is 16 residues long. In DNA, the CDR3 is TGTGCCAGCAGTAAGCCGACAGCCTCGGAGGGTGAAAAACTGTTTTTT. It specifies CASSKPTASEGEKLFF.

The chain has TRBV5-1 and TRBJ1-1, with D perhaps TRBD1 (5 bases). V was clipped by 7 bases and J by 6 bases, with 13 bases between them. The CDR3 is 12 residues long. CDR1 and CDR2 (germline): SGHRS, YFSETQ. CDR3 nucleotides: TGCGCCAGCCGAGAGGGGATCGCTGAAGCTTTCTTT. Protein product: CASREGIAEAFF.

This clonotype was observed a few times. The rearrangement links TRBV20-1 to TRBJ2-7; tentative D call: TRBD2 (6 bases). The V end lost 8 bases, the J end lost 6 bases, and 20 bases lay between the germline ends. This CDR3 spans 13 amino acids. The germline V gene encodes CDR1 DFQATT and CDR2 SNEGSKA (reference sequence). The CDR3 loop reads CSTPRDSPPEQYF. The CDR3 DNA is TGCAGTACCCCCCGGGACTCCCCGCCCGAGCAGTACTTC.

A few counts support this clonotype. The rearrangement uses TRBV5-1 and TRBJ2-3; no reliable D call. V was cut by 2 bases and J by 2 bases, with 12 bases left in between. In germline, CDR1 is SGHRS, CDR2 YFSETQ. The CDR3 has 15 amino acids. CDR3 sequence reads: CASSLGSPATDTQYF. CDR3 in DNA: TGCGCCAGCAGCTTAGGTTCGCCGGCCACAGATACGCAGTATTTT.

This clonotype was seen only a few times. The chain recombines TRBV5-1 with TRBJ1-1; D is possibly TRBD1 (5 bases). The length of the CDR3 is 14 residues. V shed 0 bases and J shed 5 bases, with 11 bases lying between them. From germline, CDR1 is SGHRS and CDR2 YFSETQ. This chain's CDR3 is CASSLEGDYTEAFF. The CDR3 bases are TGCGCCAGCAGCTTGGAAGGGGATTATACTGAAGCTTTCTTT. Together with reference TRBV5-1 and TRBJ1-1, the CDR3 gives the full variable domain: KAGVTQTPRYLIKTRGQQVTLSCSPISGHRSVSWYQQTPGQGLQFLFEYFSETQRNKGNFPGRFSGRQFSNSRSEMNVSTLELGDSALYLCASSLEGDYTEAFFGQGTRLTVV.

This clonotype was detected a few times. V usage is TRBV7-2 and J usage is TRBJ2-2; D gene ambiguous. V was shortened by 0 bases and J by 1 base, with 9 bases between the two germline ends. The germline gives CDR1 SGHTA, CDR2 FQGNSA. This CDR3 spans 16 amino acids. The chain's CDR3 is CASSLAIGMNTGELFF. CDR3 DNA: TGTGCCAGCAGCTTAGCGATAGGGATGAACACCGGGGAGCTGTTTTTT.

This clonotype has more than one count but fewer than ten. The J gene is TRBJ2-2, the V gene TRBV12-3 or TRBV12-4; D uncertain. V was pared by 9 bases and J by 1 base, with 6 bases between. CDR3 length: 12 amino acids. Here the CDR3 reads CASVENTGELFF. The CDR3 nucleotides read TGTGCCAGTGTGGAGAACACCGGGGAGCTGTTTTTT.

This clonotype was seen a handful of times. The CDR3 sequence is CASSSFTADTQYF. CDR3 sequence (DNA): TGTGCCAGCAGCTCCTTTACGGCGGATACGCAGTATTTT. The rearrangement uses TRBV7-2 and TRBJ2-3; D is uncertain. The germline V gene encodes CDR1 SGHTA and CDR2 FQGNSA. Trimming pared 4 bases from V and 6 bases from J, leaving 11 bases between. The CDR3 has 13 residues.

This clonotype was seen a few times. The rearrangement joins TRBV3-1 to TRBJ1-3; no firm D call. Germline-derived CDR1 and CDR2 are LGHDT and YNNKEL (reference sequence). The germline V and J ends were trimmed by 0 bases and 0 bases, with 6 bases remaining between them. The length of the CDR3 is 15 residues. The CDR3 loop reads CASSQEGFSGNTIYF. The CDR3 DNA sequence: TGTGCCAGCAGCCAAGAGGGGTTCTCTGGAAACACCATATATTTT.

This chain uses TRBV24-1 with TRBJ2-7; no reliable D call. V shed 1 base and J shed 1 base, with 4 bases lying between them. The CDR3 contains 13 residues. Germline loops: CDR1 KGHDR, CDR2 SFDVKD. The chain's CDR3 is CATSDFPSYEQYF. For the CDR3, the DNA is TGTGCCACCAGTGATTTTCCGTCCTACGAGCAGTACTTC.

CDR3 amino acids: CASRRTTGKSYEQYF. The CDR3 DNA reads as TGTGCCAGCAGACGTACCACAGGTAAATCCTACGAGCAGTACTTC. J is TRBJ2-7 and V is TRBV6-2 or TRBV6-3; tentative D call: TRBD1 (5 bases). The length of the CDR3 is 15 residues. Germline assignment: CDR1 MNHEY and CDR2 SVGEGT. The V and J ends lost 6 bases and 1 base respectively, with 16 bases between them.